This T cell receptor (beta chain) was identified during a study of cytotoxic CD8 clonotypes in ibrutinib-treated CLL. Study in general: Responses: approximately 25 partial, 2 complete; after median around 64 months, about 15 stayed remitted, roughly 12 progressed. Average yields of approximately 260,000 productive templates and 75,000 to 95,000 productive rearrangements characterized the samples.

Findings and caveats of the study: Public clonotypes, an uncommon group, contracted or remained stable on treatment. Clonality went up at the time of ibrutinib response, stayed stable in sustained remission, and later dropped back toward its baseline level at progression.

Sequenced by immunoSEQ multiplex PCR; TCRdb stores in-frame clones only, minus some. The repertoire has approximately 10,000 clones, around 85% of them found once; the top ten carry 22%. Comment on this clone: Antigen: not known.

Sequencing was performed on PBMCs, taken at disease progression, from a patient treated with ibrutinib. This TCR derives from a human donor with chronic lymphocytic leukemia.

DNA of the CDR3: TGTGCCAGCTCACTACTCATTCAGGGTGACATTCAGTACTTC. It is translated as CASSLLIQGDIQYF. This chain links TRBV18 with TRBJ2-4; tentative D call: TRBD1 (5 bases). The V gene lost 4 bases and the J gene lost 8 bases, with 15 bases spanning the gap. The CDR3 covers 14 residues. The germline V gene encodes CDR1 KGHSH and CDR2 LQKENI. Full variable domain (remainder filled in from reference TRBV18 and TRBJ2-4): NAGVMQNPRHLVRRRGQEARLRCSPMKGHSHVYWYRQLPEEGLKFMVYLQKENIIDESGMPKERFSAEFPKEGPSILRIQQVVRGDSAAYFCASSLLIQGDIQYFGAGTRLSVL.